This TCR beta chain was sequenced in a study of T cells in localized non-small cell lung cancer. As concerns this clone: Other DNA sequences of this sample code for an identical CDR3.

Clones were sequenced by immunoSEQ multiplex PCR, and TCRdb holds only the in-frame ones, with some missing. Of 25,000 to 30,000 clones in the sample, about 80% were seen once. Germline V gene sequence: CDR1 MNHNY, CDR2 SVGAGI (reference sequence). V was pared by 5 bases and J by 2 bases, with 9 bases between. The CDR3 covers 13 residues. This clonotype was sampled from a man aged 35 to 70 with stage III lung adenocarcinoma. The sequencing used peripheral blood mononuclear cells, collected before any cancer treatment. The chain combines TRBV6-6 with TRBJ2-5; D tentatively fits TRBD1 or TRBD2 (6 bases each). This CDR3 is CASSRGRQETQYF. CDR3 DNA: TGTGCCAGCAGTCGGGGGCGGCAAGAGACCCAGTACTTC.